Listed below are T cell receptor beta chains from one sample, sequenced in a study of T cell changes during pregnancy in multiple sclerosis. Here immunoSEQ multiplex PCR was the method, and the copy in TCRdb shows in-frame clones only, minus some. This sample has roughly 80,000 clones, with around 89% found just once. The sample consisted of peripheral blood, taken before pregnancy. The receptors here all came from a female donor with multiple sclerosis, enrolled in a pregnancy study. CDR3s include the opening cysteine and the closing phenylalanine or tryptophan. The D gene is left open where the match is weak. Clone size is shown for a subset of rows, as once, few, many or a class of expanded clone.

CASSGRTSGQETQYF,TGTGCCAGCAGCGGCCGGACTAGCGGCCAAGAGACCCAGTACTTC,NA,TRBJ2-5,TRBD2,TRBV11-2
CASSLTMDYGYTF,TGTGCCAGCAGCCTCACAATGGACTATGGCTACACCTTC,NA,TRBJ1-2,NA,TRBV7-6
CASSLNAGGYGYTF,TGTGCCAGCAGCTTAAACGCCGGTGGTTATGGCTACACCTTC,NA,TRBJ1-2,NA,TRBV7-2
CASRRTGVPEAFF,TGTGCCAGTAGGAGGACAGGCGTGCCTGAAGCTTTCTTT,NA,TRBJ1-1,TRBD1,TRBV19
CASSLRPTLTTEAFF,TGCGCCAGCAGCCTTCGCCCTACTCTAACCACTGAAGCTTTCTTT,NA,TRBJ1-1,NA,TRBV5-1
CASSPGQLQETQYF,TGTGCCAGCAGTCCGGGACAGCTACAAGAGACCCAGTACTTC,NA,TRBJ2-5,TRBD1,TRBV28
CASSPQGRNQPQHF,TGTGCCAGCAGCCCACAGGGGCGCAATCAGCCCCAGCATTTT,NA,TRBJ1-5,TRBD1,TRBV2
CASSGAGGLGYTF,TGCGCCAGCAGTGGGGCAGGGGGCCTGGGCTACACCTTC,NA,TRBJ1-2,TRBD1,TRBV10-1
CASQRGSSNQPQHF,TGTGCCAGTCAAAGGGGGAGTAGCAATCAGCCCCAGCATTTT,NA,TRBJ1-5,NA,TRBV6-6
CASSDRGGGGYTF,TGTGCCAGCAGCGATAGAGGGGGTGGTGGCTACACCTTC,NA,TRBJ1-2,NA,TRBV2
CATSRDPRTAIKQYF,TGTGCCACCAGCAGAGATCCACGGACAGCGATCAAGCAGTACTTC,NA,TRBJ2-7,NA,TRBV15
CASSLGGSGGWNEQFF,TGCGCCAGCAGCTTGGGAGGTAGCGGGGGATGGAATGAGCAGTTCTTC,NA,TRBJ2-1,TRBD2,TRBV5-1
CASSPLVAGYNSPLHF,TGTGCCAGCAGCCCCCTCGTGGCAGGGTATAATTCACCCCTCCACTTT,few,TRBJ1-6,NA,TRBV5-6
CASSLNGGTYEQYF,TGTGCCAGCAGCTTAAACGGGGGGACCTACGAGCAGTACTTC,NA,TRBJ2-7,TRBD2,TRBV7-3
CASSISLRGTAQETQYF,TGTGCCAGTAGTATAAGTCTCAGGGGGACGGCCCAAGAGACCCAGTACTTC,NA,TRBJ2-5,TRBD1,TRBV19
CASSWGDRSNTGELFF,TGCGCCAGCAGCTGGGGGGACAGGTCAAACACCGGGGAGCTGTTTTTT,NA,TRBJ2-2,TRBD1,TRBV5-1
CASSLGPQVGATGELFF,TGCGCCAGCAGCTTGGGCCCTCAGGTTGGGGCCACCGGGGAGCTGTTTTTT,NA,TRBJ2-2,NA,TRBV5-1
CASSAGSYNSPLHF,TGTGCCAGCAGCGCCGGTTCCTATAATTCACCCCTCCACTTT,NA,TRBJ1-6,NA,TRBV9
CASTLLAGGDTQYF,TGTGCCAGCACCTTACTAGCGGGGGGGGATACGCAGTATTTT,NA,TRBJ2-3,TRBD2,TRBV7-2
CASSVALAEETQYF,TGTGCCAGCAGCGTAGCCCTAGCGGAGGAGACCCAGTACTTC,NA,TRBJ2-5,TRBD2,TRBV9
CASSPLAGGGNTGELFF,TGTGCCAGCAGCCCACTAGCGGGGGGAGGGAACACCGGGGAGCTGTTTTTT,NA,TRBJ2-2,TRBD2,TRBV27
CASSTNQGAYGNTIYF,TGCGCCAGCAGCACTAACCAGGGGGCGTACGGAAACACCATATATTTT,NA,TRBJ1-3,TRBD1,TRBV5-1
CASSPMTGAGSPLHF,TGTGCCAGCTCACCTATGACAGGGGCCGGTTCACCCCTCCACTTT,NA,TRBJ1-6,TRBD1,TRBV18
CASSRTGAGTYEQYF,TGTGCCAGCAGCCGGACAGGGGCAGGAACCTACGAGCAGTACTTC,NA,TRBJ2-7,TRBD1,TRBV7-2
CASSLGSDTEAFF,TGTGCCAGCAGCTTGGGTAGCGACACTGAAGCTTTCTTT,NA,TRBJ1-1,NA,TRBV5-5
CASSQLTGADGTDTQYF,TGCGCCAGCAGCCAACTGACAGGGGCCGATGGCACAGATACGCAGTATTTT,NA,TRBJ2-3,TRBD1,TRBV4-1
CASSLKAGGYTF,TGTGCCAGCAGCTTAAAGGCGGGGGGCTACACCTTC,NA,TRBJ1-2,NA,TRBV7-9
CASSMRGYDSPLHF,TGTGCCAGTAGTATGAGGGGGTACGATTCACCCCTCCACTTT,NA,TRBJ1-6,NA,TRBV19
CASSSERATQYF,TGCGCCAGCAGCTCGGAGCGTGCTACGCAGTATTTT,NA,TRBJ2-3,NA,TRBV5-1
CATSRLRTGTTGYTF,TGTGCCACCAGCAGACTTCGGACAGGCACGACGGGCTACACCTTC,once,TRBJ1-2,TRBD1,TRBV15
CAISVQLYNEQFF,TGTGCCATCAGTGTACAGTTGTACAATGAGCAGTTCTTC,NA,TRBJ2-1,NA,TRBV10-3
CASSIVTAMNTEAFF,TGTGCCAGTAGTATTGTAACCGCGATGAACACTGAAGCTTTCTTT,NA,TRBJ1-1,NA,TRBV19
CAIGGAPYEQYF,TGTGCCATCGGGGGCGCTCCCTACGAGCAGTACTTC,NA,TRBJ2-7,NA,TRBV10-3
CASTQPGQGRTEAFF,TGTGCCAGCACCCAACCCGGACAGGGCCGCACTGAAGCTTTCTTT,NA,TRBJ1-1,TRBD1,TRBV4-2
CASSLGSGGRVADTQYF,TGTGCCAGCAGCTTAGGCAGCGGGGGGAGGGTTGCAGATACGCAGTATTTT,NA,TRBJ2-3,TRBD2,TRBV13
CAWHSIASNGYTF,TGTGCCTGGCACTCCATAGCGAGCAATGGCTACACCTTC,NA,TRBJ1-2,NA,TRBV30
CASRHRTGGQSGSPLHF,TGTGCCAGTAGACACCGGACAGGGGGTCAATCAGGTTCACCCCTCCACTTT,NA,TRBJ1-6,TRBD1,TRBV19
CASRLMGTYSGANVLTF,TGTGCCAGCAGACTTATGGGCACCTACTCTGGGGCCAACGTCCTGACTTTC,NA,TRBJ2-6,NA,TRBV28
CASSFNSLKPQHF,TGTGCCAGCAGCTTTAACAGTCTCAAGCCCCAGCATTTT,few,TRBJ1-5,NA,TRBV5-4
CASSRGGEGGTEAFF,TGCGCCAGCAGCCGTGGCGGGGAAGGAGGCACTGAAGCTTTCTTT,many,TRBJ1-1,NA,TRBV5-1
CASSQGPGRDTGELFF,TGCGCCAGCAGCCAAGGCCCTGGGAGGGACACCGGGGAGCTGTTTTTT,NA,TRBJ2-2,TRBD2,TRBV4-1
CASSKTGIGTEAFF,TGCGCCAGCAGCAAGACAGGGATCGGCACTGAAGCTTTCTTT,NA,TRBJ1-1,TRBD1,TRBV5-1
CASTPWTEISGNTIYF,TGTGCCAGTACCCCATGGACAGAGATCTCTGGAAACACCATATATTTT,NA,TRBJ1-3,NA,TRBV19
CASSQDRRNTIYF,TGCGCCAGCAGCCAAGACAGAAGAAACACCATATATTTT,NA,TRBJ1-3,NA,TRBV4-3
CASSLVAGGLGEQYF,TGTGCCAGCAGTTTAGTAGCGGGGGGGCTCGGCGAGCAGTACTTC,NA,TRBJ2-7,TRBD2,TRBV28
CAISESFTSGGYNEQFF,TGTGCCATCAGTGAGTCTTTTACTAGCGGGGGCTACAATGAGCAGTTCTTC,NA,TRBJ2-1,TRBD2,TRBV10-3
CSVDGVTSYGYTF,TGCAGCGTTGATGGAGTGACCTCCTATGGCTACACCTTC,NA,TRBJ1-2,NA,TRBV29-1
CASSETSGGQETQYF,TGTGCCAGCAGCGAGACTAGCGGGGGCCAAGAGACCCAGTACTTC,few,TRBJ2-5,TRBD2,TRBV6-1